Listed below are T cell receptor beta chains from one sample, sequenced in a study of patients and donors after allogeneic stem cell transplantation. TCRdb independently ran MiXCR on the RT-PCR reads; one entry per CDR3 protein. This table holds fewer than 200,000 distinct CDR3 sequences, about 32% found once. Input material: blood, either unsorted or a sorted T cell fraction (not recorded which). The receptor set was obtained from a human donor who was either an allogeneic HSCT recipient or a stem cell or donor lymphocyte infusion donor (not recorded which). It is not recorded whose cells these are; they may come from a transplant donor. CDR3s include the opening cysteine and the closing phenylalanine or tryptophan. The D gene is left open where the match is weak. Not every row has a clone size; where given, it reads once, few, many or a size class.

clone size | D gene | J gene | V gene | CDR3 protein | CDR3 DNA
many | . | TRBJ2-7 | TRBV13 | CASSSQGSYEQYF | TGTGCCAGCAGCTCCCAAGGCTCCTACGAGCAGTACTTC
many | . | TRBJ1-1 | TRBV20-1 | CSAREQVLNTEAFF | TGCAGTGCTAGAGAACAAGTATTGAACACTGAAGCTTTCTTT
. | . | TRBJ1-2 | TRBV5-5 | CASSFPNGYTF | TGTGCCAGCAGCTTTCCTAATGGCTACACCTTC
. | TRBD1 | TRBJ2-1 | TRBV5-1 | CASSPGQGAGEQFF | TGCGCCAGCAGCCCAGGACAGGGGGCGGGTGAGCAGTTCTTC
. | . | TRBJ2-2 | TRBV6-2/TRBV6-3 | CASSYRRVTGELFF | TGTGCCAGCAGTTACCGCAGGGTCACCGGGGAGCTGTTTTTT
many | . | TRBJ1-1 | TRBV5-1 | CASSLLREPNTEAFF | TGCGCCAGCAGCTTACTCCGGGAGCCGAACACTGAAGCTTTCTTT
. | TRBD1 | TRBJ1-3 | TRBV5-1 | CASSLAPSRQGSGNTIYF | TGCGCCAGCAGCTTGGCCCCATCGAGACAGGGGTCTGGAAACACCATATATTTT
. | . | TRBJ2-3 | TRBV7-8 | CASSSEGRDTQYF | TGTGCCAGCAGCTCCGAGGGCCGGGATACGCAGTATTTT
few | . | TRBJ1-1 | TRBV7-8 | CASSYGTHLNTEAFF | TGTGCCAGCAGCTACGGGACACATTTGAACACTGAAGCTTTCTTT
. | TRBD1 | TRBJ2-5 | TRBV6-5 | CASSYWGQGQETQYF | TGTGCCAGCAGTTATTGGGGACAGGGTCAAGAGACCCAGTACTTC
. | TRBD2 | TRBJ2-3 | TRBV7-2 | CASSPSGRRTDTQYF | TGTGCCAGCAGCCCTAGCGGGAGGCGAACAGATACGCAGTATTTT
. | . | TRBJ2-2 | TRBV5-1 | CASSFAAPVDTGELFF | TGCGCCAGCAGCTTCGCGGCCCCAGTGGACACCGGGGAGCTGTTTTTT
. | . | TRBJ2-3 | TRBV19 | CASRAWGTDTQYF | TGTGCCAGTCGGGCCTGGGGCACAGATACGCAGTATTTT
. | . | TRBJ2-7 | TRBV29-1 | CSVARSGGTGEQYF | TGCAGCGTTGCGAGGTCAGGGGGGACGGGGGAGCAGTACTTC
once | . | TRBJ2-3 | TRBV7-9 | CASSLGGLRQSTDTQYF | TGTGCCAGCAGCTTAGGTGGACTCAGGCAGAGCACAGATACGCAGTATTTT
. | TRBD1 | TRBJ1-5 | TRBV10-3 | CAISESTGGGQPQHF | TGTGCCATCAGTGAGTCGACAGGGGGAGGTCAGCCCCAGCATTTT
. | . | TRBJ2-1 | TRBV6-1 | CASSVAEYNEQFF | TGTGCCAGCAGTGTAGCGGAGTACAATGAGCAGTTCTTC
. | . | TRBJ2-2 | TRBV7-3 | CASSSGTPTGELFF | TGTGCCAGCAGCTCCGGGACACCCACCGGGGAGCTGTTTTTT
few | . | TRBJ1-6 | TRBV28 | CASFRDSYNSPLHF | TGTGCCAGTTTCCGGGACTCATATAATTCACCCCTCCACTTT
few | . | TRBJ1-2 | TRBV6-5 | CASSPRPGGPYTF | TGTGCCAGCAGTCCTAGACCGGGTGGCCCCTACACCTTC
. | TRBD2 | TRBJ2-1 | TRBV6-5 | CASSYRAGGFNEQFF | TGTGCCAGCAGTTACCGGGCGGGAGGGTTTAATGAGCAGTTCTTC
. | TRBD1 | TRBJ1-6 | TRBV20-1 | CSAPRQGGSPLHF | TGCAGTGCGCCGCGACAGGGAGGATCACCCCTCCACTTT
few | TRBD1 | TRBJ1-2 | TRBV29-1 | CSVVQGAINGYTF | TGCAGCGTTGTACAGGGGGCAATTAATGGCTACACCTTC
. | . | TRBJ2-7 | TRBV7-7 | CARLTLYEQYF | TGTGCTAGACTTACCCTATACGAGCAGTACTTC
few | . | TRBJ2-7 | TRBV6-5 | CASSYGGSQGREQYF | TGTGCCAGCAGTTATGGAGGATCACAGGGACGGGAGCAGTACTTC
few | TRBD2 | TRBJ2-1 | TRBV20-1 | CSASPGLAGYNEQFF | TGCAGTGCTAGTCCGGGACTAGCGGGTTACAATGAGCAGTTCTTC
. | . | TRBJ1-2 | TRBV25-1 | CASSEGDYGYTF | TGTGCCAGCAGTGAGGGTGACTATGGCTACACCTTC
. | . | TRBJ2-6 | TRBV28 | CASSLLVDSGANVLTF | TGTGCCAGCAGTCTACTTGTCGACTCTGGGGCCAACGTCCTGACTTTC
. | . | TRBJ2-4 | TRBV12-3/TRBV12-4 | CASSSLGGSIQYF | TGTGCCAGCAGTTCTTTGGGAGGTAGCATTCAGTACTTC
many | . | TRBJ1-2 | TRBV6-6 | CASSDRTTNYGYTF | TGTGCCAGCAGTGACAGAACCACTAACTATGGCTACACCTTC
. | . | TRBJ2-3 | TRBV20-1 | CSARDLASTDTQYF | TGCAGTGCTAGAGATTTGGCTAGCACAGATACGCAGTATTTT
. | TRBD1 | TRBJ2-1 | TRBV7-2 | CASSAGQGLNEQFF | TGTGCCAGCAGCGCGGGACAGGGGCTCAATGAGCAGTTCTTC